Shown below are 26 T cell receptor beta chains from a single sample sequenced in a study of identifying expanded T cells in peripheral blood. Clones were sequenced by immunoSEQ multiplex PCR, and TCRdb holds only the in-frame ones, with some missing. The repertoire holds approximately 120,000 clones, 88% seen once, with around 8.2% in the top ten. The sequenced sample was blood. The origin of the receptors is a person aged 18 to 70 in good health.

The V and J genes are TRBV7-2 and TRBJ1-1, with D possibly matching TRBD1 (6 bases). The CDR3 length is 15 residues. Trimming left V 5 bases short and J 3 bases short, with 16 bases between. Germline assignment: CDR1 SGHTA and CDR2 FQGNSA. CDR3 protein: CASSPTDSRHTEAFF. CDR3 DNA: TGTGCCAGCAGCCCGACGGACAGTCGGCACACTGAAGCTTTCTTT.

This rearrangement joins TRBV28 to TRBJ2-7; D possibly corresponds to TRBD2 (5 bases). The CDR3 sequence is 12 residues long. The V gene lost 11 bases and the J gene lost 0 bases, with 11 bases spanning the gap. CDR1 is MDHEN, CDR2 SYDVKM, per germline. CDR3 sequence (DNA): TGTGCCTGTCGTGGGAGCTCCTACGAGCAGTACTTC. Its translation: CACRGSSYEQYF.

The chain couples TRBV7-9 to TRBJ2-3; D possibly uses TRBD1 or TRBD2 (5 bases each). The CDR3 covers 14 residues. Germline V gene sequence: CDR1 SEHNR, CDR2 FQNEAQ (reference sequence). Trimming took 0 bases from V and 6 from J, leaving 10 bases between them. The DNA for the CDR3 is TGTGCCAGCAGCTTAGCCGGGGCCTGGGATACGCAGTATTTT. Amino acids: CASSLAGAWDTQYF.

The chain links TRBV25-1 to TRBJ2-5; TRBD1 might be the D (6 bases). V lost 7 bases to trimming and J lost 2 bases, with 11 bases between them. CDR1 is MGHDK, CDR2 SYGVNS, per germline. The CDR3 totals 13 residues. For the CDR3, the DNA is TGTGCCAGCACCCCGACAGGTCAAGAGACCCAGTACTTC. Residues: CASTPTGQETQYF.

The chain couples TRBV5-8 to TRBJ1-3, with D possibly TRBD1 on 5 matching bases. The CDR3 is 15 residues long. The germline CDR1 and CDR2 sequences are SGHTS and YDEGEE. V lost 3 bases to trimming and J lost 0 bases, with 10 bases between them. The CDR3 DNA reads TGTGCCAGCAGCTGGGGGGGGTACTCTGGAAACACCATATATTTT. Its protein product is CASSWGGYSGNTIYF.

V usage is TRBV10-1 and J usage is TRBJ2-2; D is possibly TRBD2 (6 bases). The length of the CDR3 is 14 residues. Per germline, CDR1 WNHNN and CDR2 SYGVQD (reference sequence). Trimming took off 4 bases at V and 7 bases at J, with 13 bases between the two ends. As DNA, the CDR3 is TGCGCCAGCAGTGCCAATCAAGCGGGCGGGGAGCTGTTTTTT. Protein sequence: CASSANQAGGELFF.

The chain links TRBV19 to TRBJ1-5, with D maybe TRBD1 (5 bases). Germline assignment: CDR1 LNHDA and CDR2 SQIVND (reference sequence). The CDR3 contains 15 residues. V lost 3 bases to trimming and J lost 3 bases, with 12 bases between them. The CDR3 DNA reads TGTGCCAGTAGTATTAGGCCGACAGACAATCAGCCCCAGCATTTT. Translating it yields CASSIRPTDNQPQHF.

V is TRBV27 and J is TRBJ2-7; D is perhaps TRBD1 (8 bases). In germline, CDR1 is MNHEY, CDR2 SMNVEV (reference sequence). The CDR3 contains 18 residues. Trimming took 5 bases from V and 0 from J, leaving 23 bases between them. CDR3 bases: TGTGCCAGCAGTCGACTCCCCAGGGGGCGGGAGAACTCCTACGAGCAGTACTTC. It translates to CASSRLPRGRENSYEQYF.

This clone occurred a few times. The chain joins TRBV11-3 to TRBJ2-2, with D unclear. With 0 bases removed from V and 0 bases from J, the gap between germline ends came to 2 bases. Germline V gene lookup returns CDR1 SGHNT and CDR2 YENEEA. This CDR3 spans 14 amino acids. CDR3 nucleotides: TGTGCCAGCAGCTTAGACTCGAACACCGGGGAGCTGTTTTTT. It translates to CASSLDSNTGELFF.

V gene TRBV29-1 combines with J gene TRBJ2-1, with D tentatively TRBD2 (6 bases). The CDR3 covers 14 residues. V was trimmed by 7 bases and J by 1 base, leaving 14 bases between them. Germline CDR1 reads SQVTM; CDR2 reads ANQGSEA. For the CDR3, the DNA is TGCAGCGCCTACGGACTAAATTCCTACAATGAGCAGTTCTTC. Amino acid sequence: CSAYGLNSYNEQFF.

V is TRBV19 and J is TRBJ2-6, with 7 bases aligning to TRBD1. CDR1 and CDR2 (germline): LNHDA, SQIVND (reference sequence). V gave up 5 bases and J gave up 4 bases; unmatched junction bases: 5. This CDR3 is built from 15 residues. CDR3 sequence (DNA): TGTGCCAGTAGTTCACAGGGGTCCGGGGCCAACGTCCTGACTTTC. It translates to CASSSQGSGANVLTF.

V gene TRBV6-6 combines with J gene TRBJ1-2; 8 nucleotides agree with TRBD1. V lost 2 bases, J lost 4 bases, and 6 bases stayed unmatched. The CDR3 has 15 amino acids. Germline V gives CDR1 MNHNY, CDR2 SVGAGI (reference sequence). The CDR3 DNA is TGTGCCAGCAGTTACCTCGGGACAGGACTCTATGGCTACACCTTC. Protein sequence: CASSYLGTGLYGYTF.

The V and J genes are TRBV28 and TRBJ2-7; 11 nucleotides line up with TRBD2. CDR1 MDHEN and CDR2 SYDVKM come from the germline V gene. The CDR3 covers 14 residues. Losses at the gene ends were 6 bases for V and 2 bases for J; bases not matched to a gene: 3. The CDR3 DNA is TGTGCCAGCAGGGGACTAGCGGAAACCTACGAGCAGTACTTC. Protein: CASRGLAETYEQYF.

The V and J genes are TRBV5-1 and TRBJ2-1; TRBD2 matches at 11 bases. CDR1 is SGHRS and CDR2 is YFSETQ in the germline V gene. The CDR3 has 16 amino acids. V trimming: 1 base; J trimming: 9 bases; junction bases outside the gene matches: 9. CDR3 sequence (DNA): TGCGCCAGCAGCTTGTTAACTAGCGGGAGCGGCGGTGAGCAGTTCTTC. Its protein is CASSLLTSGSGGEQFF.

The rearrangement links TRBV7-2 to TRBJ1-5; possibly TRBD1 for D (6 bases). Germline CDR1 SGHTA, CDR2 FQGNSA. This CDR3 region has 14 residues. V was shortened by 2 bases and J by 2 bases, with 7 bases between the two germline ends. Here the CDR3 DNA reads TGTGCCAGCAGCTTAAGACAGGGCAATCAGCCCCAGCATTTT. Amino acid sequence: CASSLRQGNQPQHF.

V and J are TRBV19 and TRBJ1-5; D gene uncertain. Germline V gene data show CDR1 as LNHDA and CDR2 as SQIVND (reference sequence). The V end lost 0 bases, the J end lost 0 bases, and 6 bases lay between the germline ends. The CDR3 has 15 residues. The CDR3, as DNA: TGTGCCAGTAGTATAGAAAGGTATAGCAATCAGCCCCAGCATTTT. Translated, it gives CASSIERYSNQPQHF. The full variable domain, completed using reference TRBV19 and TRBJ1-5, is DGGITQSPKYLFRKEGQNVTLSCEQNLNHDAMYWYRQDPGQGLRLIYYSQIVNDFQKGDIAEGYSVSREKKESFPLTVTSAQKNPTAFYLCASSIERYSNQPQHFGDGTRLSIL.

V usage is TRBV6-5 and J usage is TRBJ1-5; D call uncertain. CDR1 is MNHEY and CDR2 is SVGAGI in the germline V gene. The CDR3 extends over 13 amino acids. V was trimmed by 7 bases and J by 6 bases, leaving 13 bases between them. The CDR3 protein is CASTTAPSQPQHF. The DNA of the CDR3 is TGTGCCAGCACTACCGCCCCTTCTCAGCCCCAGCATTTT.

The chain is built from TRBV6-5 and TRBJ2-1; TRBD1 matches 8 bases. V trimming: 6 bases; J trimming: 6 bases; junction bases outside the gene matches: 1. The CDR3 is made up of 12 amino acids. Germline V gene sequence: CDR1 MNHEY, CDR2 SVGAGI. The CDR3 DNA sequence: TGTGCCAGCAGGGACAGGGTCAATGAGCAGTTCTTC. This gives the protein CASRDRVNEQFF.

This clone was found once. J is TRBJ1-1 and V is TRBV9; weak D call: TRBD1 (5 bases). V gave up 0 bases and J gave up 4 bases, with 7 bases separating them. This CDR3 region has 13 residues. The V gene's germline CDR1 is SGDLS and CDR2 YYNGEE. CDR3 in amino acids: CASSVAGATEAFF. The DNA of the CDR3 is TGTGCCAGCAGCGTAGCTGGGGCCACTGAAGCTTTCTTT.

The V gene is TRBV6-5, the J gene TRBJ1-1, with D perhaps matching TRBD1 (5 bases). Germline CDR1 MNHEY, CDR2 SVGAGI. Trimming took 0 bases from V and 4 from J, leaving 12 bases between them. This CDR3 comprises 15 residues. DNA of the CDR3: TGTGCCAGCAGTTACTCTCCGGGGGTGGGCACTGAAGCTTTCTTT. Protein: CASSYSPGVGTEAFF.

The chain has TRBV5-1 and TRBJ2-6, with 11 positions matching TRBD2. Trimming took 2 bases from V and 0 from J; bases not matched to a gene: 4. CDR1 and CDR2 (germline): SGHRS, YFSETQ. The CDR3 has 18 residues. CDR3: CASSFIAGGPSGANVLTF. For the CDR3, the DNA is TGCGCCAGCAGCTTTATAGCGGGAGGGCCCTCTGGGGCCAACGTCCTGACTTTC.

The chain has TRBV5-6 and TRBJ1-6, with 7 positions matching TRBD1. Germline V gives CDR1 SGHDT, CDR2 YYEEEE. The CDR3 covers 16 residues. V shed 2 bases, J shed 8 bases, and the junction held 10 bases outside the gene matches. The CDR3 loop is CASSLGQVRLDSPLHF. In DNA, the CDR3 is TGTGCCAGCAGCTTAGGACAGGTTCGACTGGATTCACCCCTCCACTTT.

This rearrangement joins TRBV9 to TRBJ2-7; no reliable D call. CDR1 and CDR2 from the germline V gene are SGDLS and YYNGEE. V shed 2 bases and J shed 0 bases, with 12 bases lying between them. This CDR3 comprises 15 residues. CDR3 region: CASSVGRASSYEQYF. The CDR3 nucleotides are TGTGCCAGCAGCGTGGGTCGGGCGAGCTCCTACGAGCAGTACTTC.

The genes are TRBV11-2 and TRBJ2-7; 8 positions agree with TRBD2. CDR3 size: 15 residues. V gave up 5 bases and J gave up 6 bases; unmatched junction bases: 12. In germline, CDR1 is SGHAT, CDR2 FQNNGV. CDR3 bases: TGTGCCAGCAGCAGCAGTGGTAGCGGGGCTGGCGAGCAGTACTTC. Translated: CASSSSGSGAGEQYF.

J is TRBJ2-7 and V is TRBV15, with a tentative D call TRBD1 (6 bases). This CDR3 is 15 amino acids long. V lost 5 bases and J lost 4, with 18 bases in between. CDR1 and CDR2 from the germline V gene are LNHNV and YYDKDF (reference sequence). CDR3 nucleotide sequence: TGTGCCACCAGCCAGAGTGGGCAGGGGATATACGAGCAGTACTTC. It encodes CATSQSGQGIYEQYF.

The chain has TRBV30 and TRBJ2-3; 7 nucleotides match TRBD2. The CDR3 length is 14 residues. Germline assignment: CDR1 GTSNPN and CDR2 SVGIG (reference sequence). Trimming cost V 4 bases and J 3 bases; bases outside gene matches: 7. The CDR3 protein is CAWKSGEGTDTQYF. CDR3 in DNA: TGTGCCTGGAAGTCTGGGGAGGGGACAGATACGCAGTATTTT.